This TCR beta chain was identified during a study of blood T cell repertoires in COVID-19. Study-level information: From the United States, Italy and Spain came samples of acute and convalescent COVID-19. T cells, B-cell-depleted T cells, or PBMCs provided the cDNA or gDNA that served as material.

The participants were between roughly 18 and 100 years old and came from under 25 US areas. Study processing details: From reference gene primer amplification, estimates of nucleated cell counts were derived. Profiling relied on immunoSEQ multiplex PCR, and the TCRdb table lists in-frame clones only, not all of them. That table is the source of V, J and clone size, and D and trimming were worked out from the DNA. The data contain about 200,000 clones, approximately 81% of them singletons. Germline-derived CDR1 and CDR2 are MNHEY and SVGAGI. This CDR3 comprises 13 residues. Between the trimmed V and J ends, which lost 6 bases and 6 bases, there was a span of 14 bases.

This receptor was obtained from a man aged 40-49 years who had recovered from COVID-19. The gene calls are TRBV6-5 and TRBJ1-1, with unresolved D. The sequencing input was PBMCs or T cells enriched from blood (not recorded which). The DNA for the CDR3 is TGTGCCAGCAGCCGCGGTGTGGGTGCTGAAGCTTTCTTT. Translating gives CASSRGVGAEAFF.